This T cell receptor beta chain was recorded in a study of beta chain features in type 1 diabetes. At the level of the study: Age, gender, cell numbers and subset yield matched between patients and controls. Study observations and caveats: Patients' naive, central memory and Treg TCRB repertoires seemed closer to one another than those of healthy donors. Among all four CD4+ subsets, Type 1 diabetes patients had TCRB CDR3s that were moderately but significantly shorter.

What was sequenced were expressed TCRB transcripts, since all of the isolated RNA had been reverse transcribed. TCRdb keeps only in-frame clones here, not all; method: immunoSEQ multiplex PCR. The table records under 300,000 clones, approximately 13% of them present only once. This clone was observed a handful of times. What it recognizes is unknown. Sorting based on CD45RO/CCR7/CD25/CD127/CD95/CD27 separated CD4+ naive, central memory, regulatory and stem cell-like memory cells. Germline CDR1 and CDR2: MGHRA and YSYEKL. This CDR3 comprises 15 residues. V shed 1 base and J 7 bases; nucleotides not matched to a gene: 3.

The rearrangement joins TRBV4-1 to TRBJ1-6, with 8 positions matching TRBD1. The origin of this receptor is a man in his thirties or forties with type 1 diabetes. The sequencing sample was made of naive CD4+ T cells from blood. The CDR3 protein is CASSQGAGGNSPLHF. The CDR3 DNA reads as TGCGCCAGCAGCCAAGGTGCAGGGGGCAATTCACCCCTCCACTTT.